This TCR beta chain was captured by sequencing in a study of blood T cell repertoires in COVID-19. Study details: COVID-19 samples collected from the United States, Italy and Spain covered acute and convalescent phases. From T cells, B-cell-depleted T cells, or PBMCs came the material, which was cDNA or gDNA.

This CDR3 region has 16 residues. Looked up from germline, CDR1 is SGHNT and CDR2 is YYREEE (reference sequence). The ends lost 4 bases at V and 4 bases at J; junction bases unmatched: 8. Per the authors' pipeline: Estimation of nucleated cell counts was performed using reference gene primer amplification. The method was immunoSEQ multiplex PCR; TCRdb's version includes in-frame clones alone and lacks a portion of them. From that table come the V and J calls and clone size; the DNA was used to work out D and trimming. The sample consists of around 370,000 clones, approximately 87% of them appearing once. Seattle's enrolled individuals joined amid active infection and were then monitored longitudinally.

What was sequenced was peripheral blood. This clonotype originated in a woman aged 50 to 60 with COVID-19, enrolled during active disease. The chain combines TRBV5-4 with TRBJ2-2, with 9 bases aligning to TRBD2. The CDR3 here is CASSLYSGSGTGELFF. The CDR3 DNA reads as TGTGCCAGCAGCCTTTATAGCGGGAGCGGCACCGGGGAGCTGTTTTTT.